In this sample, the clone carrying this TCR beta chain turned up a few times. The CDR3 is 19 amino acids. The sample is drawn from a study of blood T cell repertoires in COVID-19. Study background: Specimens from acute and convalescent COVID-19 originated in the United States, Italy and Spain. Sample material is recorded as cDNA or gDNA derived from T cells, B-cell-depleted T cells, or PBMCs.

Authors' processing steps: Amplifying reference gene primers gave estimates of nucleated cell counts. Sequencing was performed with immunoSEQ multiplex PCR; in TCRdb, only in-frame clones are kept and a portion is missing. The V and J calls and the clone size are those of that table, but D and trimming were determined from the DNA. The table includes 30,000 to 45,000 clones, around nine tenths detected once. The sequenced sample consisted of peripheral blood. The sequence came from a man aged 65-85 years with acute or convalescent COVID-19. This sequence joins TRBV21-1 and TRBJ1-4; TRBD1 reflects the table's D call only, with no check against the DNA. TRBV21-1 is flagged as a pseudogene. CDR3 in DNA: TGTGCCAGCAGCAAAGAGGGCCGGGACAGGGCCCCAACTAATGAAAAACTGTTTTTT. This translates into CASSKEGRDRAPTNEKLFF.